This T cell receptor (beta chain) was identified during a study of T cells in Graves' hyperthyroidism and ophthalmopathy. Looking at the study overall: Prior to any treatment, at the point of initial diagnosis, peripheral blood was collected.

As for this clonotype: Its antigen is not identified.

RNA transcripts provided the source from which TCR beta CDR3 regions were amplified. Carried out on the TCR CDR3, a first-round RT-PCR used the HTBI primer set. Each CDR3 protein gets one entry after TCRdb re-called the multiplex PCR reads with MiXCR. This sample carries 700,000 or so distinct CDR3 sequences, less than 20% of them seen once, and the ten largest clones take under 8.5%. Whole-study results and caveats: Using 13 V-J features, a model discriminated ophthalmopathy from stable hyperthyroidism.

Exclusion of a patient resulted from uncontrolled infection, other autoimmune disease, pregnancy or lactation. Clinical symptoms, serum thyroxine and TRAb, thyroid ultrasound and orbital computed tomography were used for the diagnoses. The CDR3 sequence is 13 residues long. Germline V gene lookup returns CDR1 SQVTM and CDR2 ANQGSEA. The V end lost 2 bases, the J end lost 0 bases, and 7 bases lay between the germline ends. This sequence joins TRBV29-1 and TRBJ1-1; the D is unclear. The sequenced sample consisted of blood. This receptor was identified in a man aged 18 to 30 with Graves' hyperthyroidism. CDR3 DNA: TGCAGCGTTGAATCCGGATTGAACACTGAAGCTTTCTTT. Translation: CSVESGLNTEAFF. Filled out from reference TRBV29-1 and TRBJ1-1, the complete variable domain reads SAVISQKPSRDICQRGTSLTIQCQVDSQVTMMFWYRQQPGQSLTLIATANQGSEATYESGFVIDKFPISRPNLTFSTLTVSNMSPEDSSIYLCSVESGLNTEAFFGQGTRLTVV.